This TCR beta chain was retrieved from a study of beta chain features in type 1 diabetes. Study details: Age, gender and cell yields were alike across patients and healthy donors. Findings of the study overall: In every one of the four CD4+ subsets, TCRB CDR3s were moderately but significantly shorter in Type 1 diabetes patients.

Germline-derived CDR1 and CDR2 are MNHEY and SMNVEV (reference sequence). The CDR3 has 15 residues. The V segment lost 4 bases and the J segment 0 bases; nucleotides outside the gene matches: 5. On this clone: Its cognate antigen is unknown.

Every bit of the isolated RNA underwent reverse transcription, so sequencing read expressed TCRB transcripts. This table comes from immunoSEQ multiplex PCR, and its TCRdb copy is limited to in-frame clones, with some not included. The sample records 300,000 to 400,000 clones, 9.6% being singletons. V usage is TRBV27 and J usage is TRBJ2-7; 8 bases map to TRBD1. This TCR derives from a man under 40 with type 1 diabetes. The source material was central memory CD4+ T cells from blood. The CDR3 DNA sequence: TGTGCCAGCAGTTCGGACAGGGATCCCTCCTACGAGCAGTACTTC. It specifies CASSSDRDPSYEQYF.